This paragraph reports one TCR beta chain. V was cut by 2 bases and J by 10 bases, with 18 bases left in between. The germline V gene has CDR1 MNHEY and CDR2 SVGAGI. CDR3 size: 15 residues. This record belongs to a study of cytomegalovirus exposure and HLA in healthy donors. Whole-study context: Approximately 190 million T cells yielded about 120 million unique TCR beta sequences, as an earlier analysis found. A data release that came early held roughly 90 million unique TCRs from HLA-typed donors.

Vbeta (60) and Jbeta (13) primers were used in the PCR. Assay used: immunoSEQ multiplex PCR; TCRdb lists only in-frame clones, some missing. Of around 120,000 clones listed, 50% to 65% are singletons. Donors in the study were healthy people who gave bone marrow. Donors showed nominal health when sampled, although they likely had unrecorded immune exposures. The sequenced sample was PBMCs. The chain couples TRBV6-5 to TRBJ2-1, with D perhaps matching TRBD1 (7 bases). The receptor comes from a woman aged 40 to 50 in good health and CMV-seropositive. The CDR3 region is CASSYTGAGRGEQFF. CDR3 DNA: TGTGCCAGCAGTTACACAGGGGCGGGACGAGGAGAGCAGTTCTTC.